The 30 T cell receptor beta chains given below trace back to one sample, sequenced in a study of shared clonotypes between healthy human individuals. Profiling relied on immunoSEQ multiplex PCR, and the TCRdb table lists in-frame clones only, not all of them. The data show around 480,000 clones, 75% to 80% seen once. The sample consisted of PBMCs. These TCRs come from a woman aged 40-49 years in good health. Some clones in this sample may be carry-over from other donors' samples.

This clone was seen once. The rearrangement uses TRBV2 and TRBJ2-3; D is uncertain. Germline lookup yields CDR1 SNHLY and CDR2 FYNNEI. Trimming removed 11 bases from V and 0 bases from J, with 18 bases in between. This CDR3 has 15 amino acids. CDR3 sequence (DNA): TGTGCCGCGGCGCCATCCACCTCTAGCACAGATACGCAGTATTTT. It encodes CAAAPSTSSTDTQYF. The full variable domain, its missing parts supplied by reference TRBV2 and TRBJ2-3, is EPEVTQTPSHQVTQMGQEVILRCVPISNHLYFYWYRQILGQKVEFLVSFYNNEISEKSEIFDDQFSVERPDGSNFTLKIRSTKLEDSAMYFCAAAPSTSSTDTQYFGPGTRLTVL.

This sequence joins TRBV19 and TRBJ2-2, with 8 nucleotides matching TRBD2. The CDR3 sequence is 16 residues long. Germline CDR1 reads LNHDA; CDR2 reads SQIVND (reference sequence). V shed 9 bases and J 7 bases; nucleotides not matched to a gene: 16. The CDR3: CASRGAGGSFHGELFF. CDR3 DNA sequence: TGTGCCAGCCGGGGGGCGGGAGGATCCTTCCACGGGGAGCTGTTTTTT.

CDR3 coding DNA: TGTGCCAGTAGTGTGGCTAGCGGGATTTCAGATACGCAGTATTTT. Translated: CASSVASGISDTQYF. This rearrangement joins TRBV19 to TRBJ2-3, with 9 bases matching TRBD2. Germline loops: CDR1 LNHDA, CDR2 SQIVND (reference sequence). The ends lost 5 bases at V and 4 bases at J; junction bases unmatched: 7. There are 15 residues in the CDR3. The variable domain in full, completed from reference TRBV19 and TRBJ2-3, reads DGGITQSPKYLFRKEGQNVTLSCEQNLNHDAMYWYRQDPGQGLRLIYYSQIVNDFQKGDIAEGYSVSREKKESFPLTVTSAQKNPTAFYLCASSVASGISDTQYFGPGTRLTVL.

The genes are TRBV28 and TRBJ1-4, with TRBD1 matching 7 bases. This CDR3 region has 15 residues. Germline lookup yields CDR1 MDHEN and CDR2 SYDVKM. Trimming took 2 bases from V and 6 from J; bases not matched to a gene: 6. CDR3 loop: CASSLAGQSHEKLFF. DNA of the CDR3: TGTGCCAGCAGTTTAGCGGGACAGAGTCATGAAAAACTGTTTTTT. Combining the CDR3 with reference TRBV28 and TRBJ1-4 gives the whole variable domain DVKVTQSSRYLVKRTGEKVFLECVQDMDHENMFWYRQDPGLGLRLIYFSYDVKMKEKGDIPEGYSVSREKKERFSLILESASTNQTSMYLCASSLAGQSHEKLFFGSGTQLSVL.

The genes are TRBV10-1 and TRBJ2-7, with 11 bases lining up with TRBD1. V lost 6 bases, J lost 3 bases, and 4 bases stayed unmatched. This CDR3 contains 14 residues. Germline CDR1 WNHNN, CDR2 SYGVQD (reference sequence). CDR3 loop: CASRPGTGGYEQYF. CDR3 nucleotides: TGCGCCAGCAGGCCCGGGACAGGGGGCTACGAGCAGTACTTC.

The chain carries TRBV7-2 and TRBJ1-5; D remains ambiguous. Germline V CDR1 and CDR2: SGHTA, FQGNSA. CDR3 length: 14 residues. V lost 8 bases, J lost 0 bases, and 11 bases lay in between. The DNA for the CDR3 is TGTGCCAGCGTGCCGGGAAATAGCAATCAGCCCCAGCATTTT. Translating gives CASVPGNSNQPQHF.

This chain connects TRBV28 to TRBJ2-6; 8 bases align to TRBD1. The germline V gene has CDR1 MDHEN and CDR2 SYDVKM. The CDR3 consists of 15 residues. V lost 5 bases to trimming and J lost 3 bases; unmatched junction nucleotides: 3. The CDR3 reads CASSTTGVGANVLTF. The CDR3 DNA follows: TGTGCCAGCAGTACGACAGGGGTTGGGGCCAACGTCCTGACTTTC.

J is TRBJ2-1 and V is TRBV28; 10 nucleotides line up with TRBD2. CDR1 is MDHEN and CDR2 is SYDVKM in the germline V gene. This CDR3 has 16 amino acids. The trim removed 7 bases at V and 8 bases at J, leaving 14 bases unmatched. CDR3 bases: TGTGCCAGCACGACCCCGGTCCCTAGCGGGAGATATGAGCAGTTCTTC. This encodes CASTTPVPSGRYEQFF.

V gene TRBV30 combines with J gene TRBJ2-1, with 7 bases that match TRBD1. The CDR3 totals 14 residues. CDR1 is GTSNPN, CDR2 SVGIG, per germline (reference sequence). The V and J ends lost 0 bases and 5 bases, in that order; junction bases with no gene match: 4. The CDR3: CAWSVLGTDNEQFF. CDR3 sequence (DNA): TGTGCCTGGAGTGTACTTGGGACAGACAATGAGCAGTTCTTC.

V and J are TRBV19 and TRBJ2-5; D is unclear. Germline CDR1 LNHDA, CDR2 SQIVND (reference sequence). This CDR3 is 13 amino acids long. V shed 5 bases and J shed 5 bases, with 12 bases lying between them. In DNA, the CDR3 is TGTGCCAGTAGTTCCCAGAGATCGGAGACCCAGTACTTC. It yields the protein CASSSQRSETQYF.

In the case of this clone: A junction boundary mismatches the germline segment, possibly from a read error. Within the sample, other DNA sequences also encode this same CDR3. This chain uses TRBV5-6 with TRBJ2-7; maybe TRBD1 (6 bases). CDR1 is SGHDT and CDR2 is YYEEEE in the germline V gene. CDR3 size: 13 residues. CDR3 in amino acids: CASSLERGYEQYF. The CDR3 DNA is TGTGCCAGCAGCTTGGAGAGGGGGTACGAGCAGTACTTT.

The gene calls are TRBV4-1 and TRBJ1-6; maybe TRBD1 (5 bases). The V and J ends lost 0 bases and 1 base respectively, with 7 bases between them. Looked up from germline, CDR1 is MGHRA and CDR2 is YSYEKL. The CDR3 runs 16 residues. The CDR3 spells CASSQDRESYNSPLHF. Written as DNA, the CDR3 is TGCGCCAGCAGCCAAGACAGGGAGTCCTATAATTCACCCCTCCACTTT.

The genes are TRBV11-3 and TRBJ2-7; D unclear. The CDR3 is 13 residues long. Trimming left V 5 bases short and J 1 base short, with 9 bases between. The germline CDR1 and CDR2 sequences are SGHNT and YENEEA. CDR3 coding DNA: TGTGCCAGCAGCCCTGGGGTTTCCTACGAGCAGTACTTC. As protein: CASSPGVSYEQYF.

This chain joins TRBV28 and TRBJ2-1; 7 nucleotides line up with TRBD2. V was clipped by 3 bases and J by 4 bases; unmatched bases: 6. This CDR3 is 15 amino acids long. Germline V gene sequence: CDR1 MDHEN, CDR2 SYDVKM. The CDR3 DNA reads TGTGCCAGCAGTTTTTTCGCTAGCGGTTACAATGAGCAGTTCTTC. The encoded protein is CASSFFASGYNEQFF.

About this clone itself: This sample includes further DNA sequences coding for the same CDR3. The V gene is TRBV27, the J gene TRBJ2-7, with D possibly being TRBD1 (6 bases). Trimming shortened V by 3 bases and J by 2 bases, and 8 bases separated the two germline ends. CDR3 length: 13 amino acids. Germline V gives CDR1 MNHEY, CDR2 SMNVEV (reference sequence). The CDR3 region is CASSLTGPYEQYF. CDR3 nucleotide sequence: TGTGCCAGCAGTTTGACAGGCCCCTACGAGCAGTACTTC.

The chain links TRBV2 to TRBJ2-3; a possible D gene is TRBD1 (6 bases). Trimming shortened V by 6 bases and J by 4 bases, and 11 bases separated the two germline ends. The V gene's germline CDR1 is SNHLY and CDR2 FYNNEI. The CDR3 has 13 amino acids. The CDR3 sequence is CASSLGGSDTQYF. The CDR3 DNA reads as TGTGCCAGCAGCTTAGGGGGATCAGATACGCAGTATTTT.

CDR3 amino acids: CASSQGQGRGDEKLFF. Written as DNA, the CDR3 is TGTGCCAGCAGCCAAGGACAGGGCAGGGGGGATGAAAAACTGTTTTTT. The chain employs TRBV28 and TRBJ1-4; 8 bases agree with TRBD1. V trimming: 6 bases; J trimming: 6 bases; junction bases outside the gene matches: 12. The germline CDR1 and CDR2 sequences are MDHEN and SYDVKM. The CDR3 covers 16 residues.

The CDR3 coding sequence is TGTGCCAGCAGCGTAGATGCTGAGCAGTTCTTC. Translation: CASSVDAEQFF. The chain combines TRBV9 with TRBJ2-1; no clear D. V was clipped by 0 bases and J by 9 bases, with 4 bases between them. The CDR3 covers 11 residues. Germline assignment: CDR1 SGDLS and CDR2 YYNGEE.

Remarks on this clone: Given a far larger clone just one base away, this is likely a sequencing read error. The chain has TRBV2 and TRBJ1-5, with no clear D. V dropped 2 bases and J dropped 9 bases, with 14 bases sitting between them. This CDR3 has 14 residues. Germline loops: CDR1 SNHLY, CDR2 FYNNEI. CDR3 sequence: CASSESGRLSPQHF. In nucleotides, the CDR3 is TGTGCCAGCAGTGAATCGGGGAGGCTATCGCCCCAGCATTTT.

The chain employs TRBV27 and TRBJ1-1, with 10 bases lining up with TRBD1. With 5 bases clipped from V and 0 bases from J, the junction kept 12 bases outside the gene matches. Germline V CDR1 and CDR2: MNHEY, SMNVEV (reference sequence). This CDR3 is 18 amino acids long. As DNA, the CDR3 is TGTGCCAGCAGTGATACCGGGACAGGGGCAGGTTTGAACACTGAAGCTTTCTTT. Protein: CASSDTGTGAGLNTEAFF.

This sequence joins TRBV6-4 and TRBJ2-1, with TRBD2 matching over 12 bases. Germline trimming cut 1 base from V and 5 bases from J; bases unmatched to any gene: 6. This CDR3 is 17 amino acids long. The V gene's germline CDR1 is MRHNA and CDR2 SNTAGT. The DNA for the CDR3 is TGTGCCAGCAGTGACTACTGGACTAGCGGGAACAACAATGAGCAGTTCTTC. Its translation: CASSDYWTSGNNNEQFF.

This clone is a singleton in its sample. The sample holds other DNA sequences that translate to the same CDR3. The chain carries TRBV11-3 and TRBJ2-7; 11 nucleotides align to TRBD2. In germline, CDR1 is SGHNT, CDR2 YENEEA. Unmatched junction bases numbered 4, after V lost 4 bases and J lost 2 bases. The CDR3 consists of 15 residues. CDR3 in DNA: TGTGCCAGCAGCTCCGGGACTAGCGGCCCCTACGAGCAGTACTTC. It specifies CASSSGTSGPYEQYF.

J is TRBJ2-3 and V is TRBV30, with no clear D. The germline V gene encodes CDR1 GTSNPN and CDR2 SVGIG (reference sequence). This CDR3 has 14 amino acids. Trimming took off 4 bases at V and 1 base at J, with 12 bases between the two ends. The DNA of the CDR3 is TGTGCCTGGACTACCGGACCCGGCACAGATACGCAGTATTTT. It translates to CAWTTGPGTDTQYF.

This chain uses TRBV6-6 with TRBJ2-5; D gene uncertain. This CDR3 spans 13 amino acids. The V gene lost 0 bases and the J gene lost 5 bases, with 7 bases spanning the gap. Germline CDR1 reads MNHNY; CDR2 reads SVGAGI (reference sequence). Written as DNA, the CDR3 is TGTGCCAGCAGTTACTCCGCCCTCGAGACCCAGTACTTC. The encoded protein is CASSYSALETQYF.

V and J are TRBV30 and TRBJ2-3; 11 positions agree with TRBD2. V trimming: 4 bases; J trimming: 7 bases; junction bases outside the gene matches: 7. Germline loops: CDR1 GTSNPN, CDR2 SVGIG (reference sequence). There are 14 residues in the CDR3. Here the CDR3 reads CAWTSLAGGYTQYF. The CDR3 DNA follows: TGTGCCTGGACAAGCCTAGCGGGAGGATATACGCAGTATTTT.

The table lists this clone with a count of one. The rearrangement joins TRBV19 to TRBJ2-3, with a possible D match to TRBD2 (6 bases). Trimming removed 7 bases at V and 0 bases at J, with 17 bases between. The CDR3 loop spans 16 amino acids. Germline V gene data show CDR1 as LNHDA and CDR2 as SQIVND (reference sequence). CDR3 DNA: TGTGCCAGTACCCCCTTCCAGGCGGGGAGCACAGATACGCAGTATTTT. It yields the protein CASTPFQAGSTDTQYF.

In this sample, this clone turned up once. This sequence joins TRBV6-1 and TRBJ2-1; D is undetermined. This CDR3 region has 16 residues. CDR1 MNHNS and CDR2 SASEGT come from the germline V gene. V lost 2 bases and J lost 3, with 14 bases in between. The CDR3 sequence is CASSEYWSGDYNEQFF. The CDR3 DNA follows: TGTGCCAGCAGTGAATATTGGTCGGGCGACTACAATGAGCAGTTCTTC.

This chain joins TRBV20-1 and TRBJ2-3; D is undetermined. In germline, CDR1 is DFQATT, CDR2 SNEGSKA (reference sequence). CDR3 size: 11 residues. Trimming removed 1 base from V and 8 bases from J, with 7 bases in between. CDR3: CSARVVATQYF. The CDR3 DNA reads TGCAGTGCTAGAGTAGTGGCTACGCAGTATTTT.

The chain has TRBV27 and TRBJ1-2, with 7 positions matching TRBD1. Germline V gene lookup returns CDR1 MNHEY and CDR2 SMNVEV (reference sequence). This CDR3 spans 14 amino acids. J was trimmed by 2 bases and V by 3 bases; bases with no gene match: 3. This chain's CDR3 is CASSFKGANYGYTF. Here the CDR3 DNA reads TGTGCCAGCAGTTTTAAGGGGGCCAACTATGGCTACACCTTC.

The chain is built from TRBV7-2 and TRBJ1-1; TRBD1 matches 7 bases. The CDR3 spans 14 residues. The V segment lost 4 bases and the J segment 1 base; nucleotides outside the gene matches: 3. Germline loops: CDR1 SGHTA, CDR2 FQGNSA. The CDR3: CASSSSGGNTEAFF. CDR3 nucleotide sequence: TGTGCCAGCAGCTCCTCAGGGGGGAACACTGAAGCTTTCTTT.